This TCR beta chain was profiled in a study of cytomegalovirus exposure and HLA in healthy donors. Trimming removed 7 bases from V and 2 bases from J; junction bases left unmatched: 16. This CDR3 is 16 amino acids long. Germline values: CDR1 GTSNPN, CDR2 SVGIG (reference sequence). 13 Jbeta primers and 60 Vbeta primers were used for the PCR. The method was immunoSEQ multiplex PCR; TCRdb's version includes in-frame clones alone and lacks a portion of them. The sample includes over 150,000 clones. The sequence derives from a boy between 10 and 17 years old in good health and CMV-seronegative. This chain uses TRBV30 with TRBJ1-1; 7 bases align to TRBD1. Sequenced material: PBMCs. CDR3 residues: CASYRRDSWGNTEAFF. The CDR3 region has the DNA TGTGCCTCCTATCGGAGGGACAGCTGGGGTAACACTGAAGCTTTCTTT.